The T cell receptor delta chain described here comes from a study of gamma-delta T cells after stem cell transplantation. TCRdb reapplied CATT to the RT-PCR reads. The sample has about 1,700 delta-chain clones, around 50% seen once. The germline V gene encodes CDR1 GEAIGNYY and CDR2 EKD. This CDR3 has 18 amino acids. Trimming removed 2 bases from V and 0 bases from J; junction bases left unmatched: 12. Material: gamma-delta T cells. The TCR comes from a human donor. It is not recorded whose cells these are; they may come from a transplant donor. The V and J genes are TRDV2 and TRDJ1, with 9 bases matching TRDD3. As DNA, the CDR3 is TGTGCCTGTGACATACTGGAGGGGGATACTTCGTACACCGATAAACTCATCTTT. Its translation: CACDILEGDTSYTDKLIF.